These 2 T cell receptor beta chains share one sample of origin, sequenced in a study of vaccination and CD4 T cells after COVID-19. These receptors are not linked to any known antigen. The study sequenced cultured CD4+ T cell DNA using the Oncomine TCR Beta short-read assay. Via MiXCR, TCRdb re-called the PCR reads, giving one row per CDR3 protein. The sample has about 6,900 distinct CDR3 sequences, about 30% seen once. Treatment defined: roughly 10-day PBMC culture with coronavirus spike peptide pools or control peptides (ViraFEST assay). The unexposed donor gave CD4+ T cells before the COVID-19 pandemic (2011-2018). The specimen was CD4+ T cells from blood, cultured in vitro. These receptors all stem from a human donor in good health.

This sequence joins TRBV20-1 and TRBJ2-7; D remains unclear. Trimming shortened V by 5 bases and J by 0 bases, and 14 bases separated the two germline ends. Germline V gene sequence: CDR1 DFQATT, CDR2 SNEGSKA (reference sequence). The CDR3 runs to 14 residues. The chain's CDR3 is CSAPGQESSYEQYF. In DNA form, the CDR3 reads TGCAGTGCTCCCGGTCAGGAAAGCTCCTACGAGCAGTACTTC.

The chain is built from TRBV11-2 and TRBJ1-1, with D unclear. V gave up 3 bases and J gave up 1 base, with 12 bases separating them. Germline loops: CDR1 SGHAT, CDR2 FQNNGV. The CDR3 is made up of 15 amino acids. The CDR3 nucleotides read TGTGCCAGCAGCTTCCCGCTAGGTGGGAACACTGAAGCTTTCTTT. Translating gives CASSFPLGGNTEAFF.